Below are 8 T cell receptor beta chains sequenced from a single sample in a study of blood T cells in healthy people across ages. The authors ran a second PCR of 7 to 11 cycles using a sample-barcoded 5' primer and a J-beta primer mix. Via MiXCR, TCRdb re-called the 5' RACE reads, giving one row per CDR3 protein. The sample contains more than 650,000 distinct CDR3 sequences, roughly 20% of which appear only once. Specimen: blood. The receptors come from a man between 65 and 80 years old in good health.

Only a few counts were recorded for this clonotype. This sequence joins TRBV5-1 and TRBJ2-2; D uncertain. V shed 0 bases and J shed 5 bases, with 11 bases lying between them. Germline CDR1 SGHRS, CDR2 YFSETQ. This CDR3 contains 15 residues. The CDR3 coding sequence is TGCGCCAGCAGCTTGGTAGTGGGGTATACCGGGGAGCTGTTTTTT. Protein: CASSLVVGYTGELFF.

This clonotype was detected once. This chain uses TRBV28 with TRBJ1-2; a weak D match, TRBD1 (6 bases). The length of the CDR3 is 15 residues. Deletions cut 7 bases from V and 4 bases from J, with 19 bases between. Germline CDR1 MDHEN, CDR2 SYDVKM. CDR3 in amino acids: CASTLSGTPSYGYTF. In DNA form, the CDR3 reads TGTGCCAGCACCCTATCCGGGACACCCAGCTATGGCTACACCTTC.

The chain employs TRBV20-1 and TRBJ2-1, with unresolved D. The CDR3 runs 12 residues. The germline V gene encodes CDR1 DFQATT and CDR2 SNEGSKA (reference sequence). Trimming stripped 4 bases from V and 4 bases from J, with 8 bases between. CDR3 coding DNA: TGCAGTGCTACGGACGTGTACAATGAGCAGTTCTTC. It encodes CSATDVYNEQFF.

This clonotype has only a few counts. The V and J genes are TRBV15 and TRBJ1-1; D is ambiguous. The CDR3 extends over 15 amino acids. Trimming pared 0 bases from V and 4 bases from J, leaving 12 bases between. Germline V gene lookup returns CDR1 LNHNV and CDR2 YYDKDF (reference sequence). Written as DNA, the CDR3 is TGTGCCACCAGCAGAGATCTGGCGGGGAGCACTGAAGCTTTCTTT. It encodes CATSRDLAGSTEAFF.

The genes are TRBV10-3 and TRBJ1-1; maybe TRBD1 (6 bases). Germline V gene sequence: CDR1 ENHRY, CDR2 SYGVKD. V was pared by 6 bases and J by 5 bases, with 10 bases between. The CDR3 length is 12 residues. This CDR3 is CAISRGETEAFF. The CDR3 DNA reads TGTGCCATCAGCAGGGGAGAGACTGAAGCTTTCTTT.

The J gene is TRBJ1-2, the V gene TRBV12-3 or TRBV12-4; 10 bases are shared with TRBD1. V shed 5 bases, J shed 6 bases, and the junction held 6 bases outside the gene matches. The CDR3 spans 14 residues. CDR3 sequence: CASSVTGGRDGYTF. The CDR3 DNA sequence: TGTGCCAGCAGTGTGACAGGGGGCAGGGATGGCTACACCTTC.

This clonotype was observed a handful of times. V and J are TRBV7-8 and TRBJ2-7, with D hard to call. V was pared by 3 bases and J by 2 bases, with 14 bases between. CDR1 is SGHVS, CDR2 FQNEAQ, per germline. The CDR3 sequence is 15 residues long. CDR3 residues: CASSFAATTPYEQYF. The CDR3 DNA follows: TGTGCCAGCAGCTTTGCGGCCACAACCCCCTACGAGCAGTACTTC.

In this sample, this clonotype turned up many times. In nucleotides, the CDR3 is TGTGCCAGCAGCACAGGGGGCACCGGGGAGCTGTTTTTT. The encoded protein is CASSTGGTGELFF. The chain joins TRBV28 to TRBJ2-2; 8 bases are shared with TRBD1. The CDR3 has 13 amino acids. The ends lost 6 bases at V and 4 bases at J; junction bases unmatched: 1. Looked up from germline, CDR1 is MDHEN and CDR2 is SYDVKM. Together with reference TRBV28 and TRBJ2-2, the CDR3 gives the full variable domain: DVKVTQSSRYLVKRTGEKVFLECVQDMDHENMFWYRQDPGLGLRLIYFSYDVKMKEKGDIPEGYSVSREKKERFSLILESASTNQTSMYLCASSTGGTGELFFGEGSRLTVL.